This T cell receptor beta chain was obtained from a study of blood T cell repertoires in COVID-19. The wider study: T cells, B-cell-depleted T cells, or PBMCs supplied cDNA or gDNA.

Individuals aged about 18 to 100 years were recruited from approximately 22 US areas. Cohorts were assigned according to the clinical history that participants reported. V shed 0 bases and J shed 0 bases, with 6 bases lying between them. CDR3 length equals 15 residues. Germline V gene sequence: CDR1 SGHVS, CDR2 FQNEAQ. The assay was immunoSEQ multiplex PCR, and TCRdb's table has in-frame clones only and misses some. Altogether some 250,000 clones are present, approximately 91% being singletons, with the ten largest covering 2.3%. The sequenced material came from PBMCs or T cells enriched from blood (not recorded which). The chain carries TRBV7-8 and TRBJ1-5; no clear D gene. This clonotype was sampled from a woman aged 35 to 49 with acute COVID-19. The CDR3, as DNA: TGTGCCAGCAGCTTAGCCCCAGTTAGCAATCAGCCCCAGCATTTT. Its translation is CASSLAPVSNQPQHF.